The rows below give T cell receptor beta chains drawn from one sample of a study of shared T cell receptors in the human thymus. Using immunoSEQ multiplex PCR, the repertoire was profiled, and TCRdb retains in-frame clones only, with some absent. The data hold 640,000 or so clones, with about 87% observed a single time. The data also belong to a second study, concerning human thymus T cells.

Sequenced input: thymocytes. The origin of the receptors is a boy younger than two with a congenital heart defect. Each CDR3 is given with its conserved first and last residue. D genes are given only for firm matches. For some rows the clone size is stated as once, few or many, or as a class when expanded; others skip it.

D,length,size,J,V,CDR3
NA,14,NA,TRBJ2-2,TRBV27,CATRVTRESGELFF
TRBD1,16,NA,TRBJ2-7,TRBV14,CASSQGIGTVLYEQYF
NA,15,NA,TRBJ2-6,TRBV14,CASSQEYSGANVLTF
TRBD1,15,NA,TRBJ1-2,TRBV10-3,CAISEDRTGDGGYTF
NA,14,NA,TRBJ1-4,TRBV4-3,CASSQDRDNEKLFF
NA,14,NA,TRBJ2-7,TRBV19,CASSFRDTSYEQYF
TRBD1,15,NA,TRBJ2-5,TRBV6-5,CASRAWDRGRETQYF
NA,13,NA,TRBJ2-5,TRBV30,CAWSVQGGETQYF
NA,21,NA,TRBJ2-1,TRBV27,CASSPSVGGRILQGVKNEQFF
NA,15,NA,TRBJ2-7,TRBV7-2,CASSLAGLLSYEQYF
NA,15,NA,TRBJ2-3,TRBV7-6,CASTVAGSPTDTQYF
NA,18,once,TRBJ1-6,TRBV30,CAWSGGHRSSSYNSPLHF
NA,21,once,TRBJ2-6,TRBV10-1,CASSESSIQGAPSGGANVLTF
TRBD1,16,NA,TRBJ2-4,TRBV2,CASSKTGGSLKNIQYF
NA,16,NA,TRBJ1-3,TRBV2,CASSSTTGFLGNTIYF
TRBD1,18,NA,TRBJ2-2,TRBV5-4,CASSLTGTGSRKAGELFF
NA,12,NA,TRBJ2-1,TRBV18,CASSPVGGEQFF
TRBD1,14,NA,TRBJ2-5,TRBV28,CASSLGQGQETQYF
NA,13,NA,TRBJ2-1,TRBV29-1,CSVGPGLGNEQFF
TRBD1,14,NA,TRBJ1-6,TRBV27,CASNPGTDNSPLHF
TRBD1,15,NA,TRBJ1-2,TRBV27,CASSYDRALNYGYTF
TRBD2,15,NA,TRBJ2-1,TRBV27,CASSLGLAGGGEQFF
NA,19,NA,TRBJ2-6,TRBV4-3,CASSQDDSLHYSGANVLTF
TRBD1,16,NA,TRBJ2-7,TRBV5-6,CASSLAPGTATYEQYF
TRBD1,15,NA,TRBJ1-1,TRBV30,CAWSVTYRGETEAFF
NA,13,NA,TRBJ2-7,TRBV14,CASSQDRNSLIHF
TRBD2,17,NA,TRBJ2-2,TRBV7-8,CASSDQREDPNTGELFF
TRBD2,15,NA,TRBJ2-1,TRBV6-6,CASSQRTSDHNEQFF
NA,19,NA,TRBJ1-5,TRBV28,CASSLCGGGGRDGNQPQHF
TRBD2,16,NA,TRBJ2-7,TRBV11-2,CASTPLPGGREYEQYF
NA,15,NA,TRBJ2-3,TRBV5-1,CASSLVLARADTQYF
TRBD1,14,NA,TRBJ2-1,TRBV28,CASSTGTVYNEQFF
TRBD2,15,NA,TRBJ2-7,TRBV10-1,CASSDGASGSHEQYF
NA,15,once,TRBJ1-5,TRBV28,CASSLRGLANQPQHF
TRBD1,16,NA,TRBJ1-6,TRBV11-2,CASSLRYRGIDSPLHF
NA,16,NA,TRBJ2-7,TRBV28,CASSHPPGQRPYEQYF
TRBD2,17,NA,TRBJ2-7,TRBV4-3,CASSQDRKREILGEQYF
TRBD2,15,NA,TRBJ2-7,TRBV25-1,CASSDLAGVSHEQYF
NA,11,NA,TRBJ2-5,TRBV5-1,CASSSQETQYF
NA,17,NA,TRBJ1-1,TRBV4-1,CASSHYRIGKSNTEAFF
NA,15,NA,TRBJ2-2,TRBV4-3,CASSQGESDTGELFF
TRBD1,14,NA,TRBJ1-1,TRBV7-4,CASSRTGFDTEAFF
NA,15,NA,TRBJ2-7,TRBV7-8,CASSLVPGWAYEQYF
NA,16,NA,TRBJ2-7,TRBV5-6,CASSAQGGNLTYEQYF
TRBD2,16,NA,TRBJ2-3,TRBV4-1,CASSQGGDPDYNTQYF
TRBD1,15,NA,TRBJ1-4,TRBV28,CASSNPRQGEEKLFF
TRBD2,14,NA,TRBJ2-7,TRBV28,CASSLTSGGHEQYF
TRBD1,15,NA,TRBJ1-1,TRBV28,CASSSDRGRSPEAFF
TRBD2,15,NA,TRBJ2-6,TRBV27,CASSPGGAGANVLTF
TRBD1,13,NA,TRBJ2-7,TRBV6-1,CASMQGATYEQYF
TRBD1,13,NA,TRBJ1-2,TRBV2,CASSGQGVNGYTF
TRBD1,19,NA,TRBJ2-6,TRBV4-3,CASSQDRRDRDSGANVLTF
NA,16,NA,TRBJ2-1,TRBV7-9,CASSQLAPPFGTREFF
NA,17,NA,TRBJ2-1,TRBV4-3,CASSQGPSATSYNEQFF